This TCR beta chain derives from a study of blood T cells in healthy people across ages (dated by TCRdb to about 2015). Study-level background: In model experiments, template switching captured roughly one uniquely barcoded TCR beta cDNA molecule for every two T cells. Using deep sequencing normalized with unique cDNA molecular identifiers, the study measured how TCR beta repertoire diversity changes with age. The donors were split into four age groups: young (average about 15 years), middle-aged (over 35), aged (62) and long-lived (approximately 80). To avoid experimental bias, donors of different ages were distributed randomly across sequencing lanes. For two donors (one aged 18 to 30 and one aged 80 or older), the study analyzed two additional independent replicas of 1 million unique cDNA reads from the same blood draw.

Donors were a few dozen systemically healthy Caucasian individuals from Russia aged about 6 to 100 years. Each donor gave approximately 9.3 milliliters of peripheral blood, collected into EDTA-treated Vacutainer tubes. PBMCs were isolated by Ficoll-Paque density-gradient centrifugation, with at least 6 million obtained per sample. Total RNA was extracted from PBMCs with Trizol reagent, with at least 6 micrograms obtained per sample. For every donor, flow cytometry on a PBMC aliquot measured the percentage of naive CD45RAhigh/CD27high T cells. The library was generated by 5' RACE. Data came from an Illumina HiSeq 2500. A second PCR of about 6 to 11 cycles was run with a J-beta primer mix and a sample-barcoded 5' primer. A template-switch 5' adaptor carrying 12 random nucleotides introduced a unique molecular identifier onto each TCR beta cDNA molecule. At least 2.5 million CDR3-containing paired-end reads were obtained from each sample. The Mint cDNA synthesis kit, primed by a TRBC-specific oligonucleotide, was used to synthesize first-strand cDNA from all RNA. Following uracil-DNA glycosylase treatment, all cDNA underwent a first 18-cycle PCR with the universal primers M1SS and BC2_uni_R. In the paper's pipeline: Normalization of each sample was performed by random selection of 1 million high-quality reads, each carrying a distinct molecular identifier. Instead of being binned into consensus sequences, reads with shared molecular identifiers were discarded. MiTCR, run with a Q25 quality threshold and the strictest error-elimination algorithm, handled CDR3 identification, clonotype clustering and error correction. Lower-bound total TCR beta diversity was estimated with a nonparametric unseen species model using Euler transformation. TCRdb cleaned the public reads at Q25 with fastp, built clones with MiXCR and kept in-frame beta chains. Every CDR3 protein is listed once, alongside the most common genes and DNA of its rows. TCRdb, not the original authors, processed these V and J calls. This sample holds fewer than 2,000,000 distinct CDR3 sequences; 30% to 35% were observed only once. Together, the top ten hold approximately 10% of the sample.

As to this clonotype: No antigen is known for it. Base-call qualities are not available, and no considerably larger clone is one nucleotide away.

The study at large found these results: The percentage of naive T cells measured by flow cytometry correlated strongly with observed TCR beta diversity. Conclusive comparison of naive and antigen-experienced compartments was prevented by the profiling of bulk unsorted PBMCs. Observed TCR beta diversity per million T cells fell roughly linearly with age, and a significant reduction was already apparent by age roughly 40. Total diversity estimates from one million sequenced T cells were considered lower bounds and underestimates. Because the CMV infection status of the donors was unknown, age-related changes in expanded clonotypes may potentially have been confounded. Compared with the aged group, the long-lived group had more naive CD4+ T cells, fewer expanded clones and increased TCR diversity, suggesting age selection.

The CDR3 contains 16 residues, cysteine and phenylalanine counted. Only the CDR3 part of the read is kept: 48 bases, read in frame from the first base. Trimming at the junction amounts to 2 bases on V and 6 bases on J, and the germline ends lie 20 bases apart. Looking up the germline V gene (reference sequence) yields CDR1 DFQATT and CDR2 SNEGSKA. Here the chain combines TRBV20-1 and TRBJ1-5; the D gene identity is not certain. The TCR was taken from a woman in her twenties or thirties in good health. The sequencing sample was made of blood. This receptor carries the CDR3 CSARPANGRVSQPQHF. DNA sequence: TGCAGTGCTAGACCCGCGAATGGGAGAGTAAGTCAGCCCCAGCATTTT.